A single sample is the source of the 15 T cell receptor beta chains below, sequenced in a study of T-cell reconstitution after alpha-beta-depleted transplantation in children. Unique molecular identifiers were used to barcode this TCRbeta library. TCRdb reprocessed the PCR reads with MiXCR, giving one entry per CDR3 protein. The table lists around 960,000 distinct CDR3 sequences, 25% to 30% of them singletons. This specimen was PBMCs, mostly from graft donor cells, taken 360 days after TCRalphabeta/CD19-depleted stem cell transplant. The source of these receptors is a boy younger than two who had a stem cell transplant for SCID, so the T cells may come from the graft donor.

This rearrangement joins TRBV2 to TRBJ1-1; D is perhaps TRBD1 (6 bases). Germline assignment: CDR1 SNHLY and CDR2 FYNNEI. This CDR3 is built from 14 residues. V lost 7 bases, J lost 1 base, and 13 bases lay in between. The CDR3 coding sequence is TGTGCCAGCACCAAGGGGGGGTCGAACACTGAAGCTTTCTTT. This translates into CASTKGGSNTEAFF.

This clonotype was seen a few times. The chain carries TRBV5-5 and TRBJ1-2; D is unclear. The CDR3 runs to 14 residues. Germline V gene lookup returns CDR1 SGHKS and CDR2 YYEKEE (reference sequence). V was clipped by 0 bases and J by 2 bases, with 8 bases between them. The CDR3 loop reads CASSLGSGNYGYTF. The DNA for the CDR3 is TGTGCCAGCAGCTTGGGGTCGGGAAACTATGGCTACACCTTC.

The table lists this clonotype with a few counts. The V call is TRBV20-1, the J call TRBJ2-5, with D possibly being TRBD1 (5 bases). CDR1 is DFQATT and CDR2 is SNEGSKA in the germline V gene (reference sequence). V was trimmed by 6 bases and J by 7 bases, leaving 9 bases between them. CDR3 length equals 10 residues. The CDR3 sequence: CSASRGTQYF. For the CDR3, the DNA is TGCAGTGCCAGTAGGGGGACCCAGTACTTC.

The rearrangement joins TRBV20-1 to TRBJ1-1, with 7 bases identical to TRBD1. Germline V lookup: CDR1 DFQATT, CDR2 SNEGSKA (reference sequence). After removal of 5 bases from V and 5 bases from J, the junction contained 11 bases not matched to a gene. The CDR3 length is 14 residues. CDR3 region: CSAPNYRGGTEAFF. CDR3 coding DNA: TGCAGTGCTCCCAACTACAGGGGTGGGACTGAAGCTTTCTTT.

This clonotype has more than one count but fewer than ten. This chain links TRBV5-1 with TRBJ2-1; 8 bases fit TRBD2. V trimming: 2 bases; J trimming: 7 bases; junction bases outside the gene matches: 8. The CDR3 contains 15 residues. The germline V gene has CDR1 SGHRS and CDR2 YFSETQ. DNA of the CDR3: TGCGCCAGCAGCTTTGACGGGACTAGGAGGAATGAGCAGTTCTTC. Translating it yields CASSFDGTRRNEQFF. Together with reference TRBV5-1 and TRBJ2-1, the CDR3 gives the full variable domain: KAGVTQTPRYLIKTRGQQVTLSCSPISGHRSVSWYQQTPGQGLQFLFEYFSETQRNKGNFPGRFSGRQFSNSRSEMNVSTLELGDSALYLCASSFDGTRRNEQFFGPGTRLTVL.

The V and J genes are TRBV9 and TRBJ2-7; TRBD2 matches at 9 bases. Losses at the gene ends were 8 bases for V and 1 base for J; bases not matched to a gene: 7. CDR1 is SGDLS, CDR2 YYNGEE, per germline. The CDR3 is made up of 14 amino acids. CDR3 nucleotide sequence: TGTGCCAGTTCAAGCGGGGGGCCATCCTACGAGCAGTACTTC. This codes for CASSSGGPSYEQYF.

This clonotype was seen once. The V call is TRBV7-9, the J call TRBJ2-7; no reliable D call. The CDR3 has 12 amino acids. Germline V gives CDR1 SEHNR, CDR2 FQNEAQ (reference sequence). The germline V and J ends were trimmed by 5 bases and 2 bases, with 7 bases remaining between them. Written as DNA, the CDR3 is TGTGCCAGCAGCCCATTAACCTACGAGCAGTACTTC. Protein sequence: CASSPLTYEQYF.

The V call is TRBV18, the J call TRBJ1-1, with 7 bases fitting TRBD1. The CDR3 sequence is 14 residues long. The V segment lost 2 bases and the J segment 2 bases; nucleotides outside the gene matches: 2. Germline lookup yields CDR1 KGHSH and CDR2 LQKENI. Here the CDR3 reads CASSPGTDNTEAFF. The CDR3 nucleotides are TGTGCCAGCTCACCAGGGACAGACAACACTGAAGCTTTCTTT.

CDR3: CASSRRAGQGGETQYF. In DNA, the CDR3 is TGTGCCAGCAGTAGACGGGCGGGACAGGGTGGGGAGACCCAGTACTTC. The chain combines TRBV12-3 or TRBV12-4 with TRBJ2-5; TRBD1 aligns across 9 bases. The CDR3 covers 16 residues. Trimming removed 5 bases from V and 5 bases from J; junction bases left unmatched: 12.

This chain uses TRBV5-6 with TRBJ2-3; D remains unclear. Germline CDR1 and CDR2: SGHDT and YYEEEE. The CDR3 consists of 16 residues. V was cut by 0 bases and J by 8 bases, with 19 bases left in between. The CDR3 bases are TGTGCCAGCAGCTTGGCTCGTACTCTCCCCGTTTGTACGCAGTATTTT. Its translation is CASSLARTLPVCTQYF.

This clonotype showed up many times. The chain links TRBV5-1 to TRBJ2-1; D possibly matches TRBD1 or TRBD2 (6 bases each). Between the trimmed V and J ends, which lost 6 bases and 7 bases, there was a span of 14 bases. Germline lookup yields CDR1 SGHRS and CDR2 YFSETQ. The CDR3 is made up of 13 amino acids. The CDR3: CASIGGHRNEQFF. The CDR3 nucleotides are TGCGCCAGCATCGGGGGACACAGGAATGAGCAGTTCTTC.

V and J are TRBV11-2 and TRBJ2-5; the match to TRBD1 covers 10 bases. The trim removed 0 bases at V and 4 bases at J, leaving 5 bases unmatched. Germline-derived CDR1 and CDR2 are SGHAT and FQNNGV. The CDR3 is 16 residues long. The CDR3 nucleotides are TGTGCCAGCAGCTTAGATGACAGGGGGCGCAGAGAGACCCAGTACTTC. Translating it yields CASSLDDRGRRETQYF.

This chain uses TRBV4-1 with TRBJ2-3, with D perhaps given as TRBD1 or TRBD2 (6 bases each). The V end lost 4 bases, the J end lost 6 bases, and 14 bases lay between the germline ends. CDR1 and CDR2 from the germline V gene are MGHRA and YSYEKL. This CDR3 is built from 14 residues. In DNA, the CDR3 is TGCGCCAGCAGCCCGGTAGTGGGGGGCGATACGCAGTATTTT. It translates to CASSPVVGGDTQYF.

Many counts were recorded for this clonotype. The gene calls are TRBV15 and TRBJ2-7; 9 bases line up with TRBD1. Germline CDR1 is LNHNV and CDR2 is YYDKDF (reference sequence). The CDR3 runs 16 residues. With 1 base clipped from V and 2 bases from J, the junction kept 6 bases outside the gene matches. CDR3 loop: CATSRGDRAFPYEQYF. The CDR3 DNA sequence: TGTGCCACCAGCAGAGGGGACAGGGCCTTCCCCTACGAGCAGTACTTC.

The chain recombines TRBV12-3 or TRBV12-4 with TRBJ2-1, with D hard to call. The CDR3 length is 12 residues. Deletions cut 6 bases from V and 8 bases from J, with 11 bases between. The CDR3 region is CASSPWRDEQFF. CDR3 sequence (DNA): TGTGCCAGCAGCCCTTGGCGCGATGAGCAGTTCTTC.